The text below deals with one TCR beta chain. Its recognized antigen is unknown. The CDR3 is cut off 3 residues early in the read; its end comes from the germline J gene. The germline V gene provides CDR1 SGHVS and CDR2 FQNEAQ. Reading from cysteine to phenylalanine, the CDR3 counts 16 amino acids. Sequencing covers 39 bases of the CDR3, shown here with the frame starting at base 1. The immunoSEQ assay used multiplex PCR to amplify TCR beta CDR3 regions from an average of roughly 1,200 ng of genomic DNA per sample. To correct primer bias, the assay used a complete synthetic TCR repertoire to set an amplification baseline. The amplicons were sequenced using the Illumina platform. Concerning the study's data processing: Error correction of the sequences involved clustering with frequency ratios plus a modified nearest-neighbor algorithm, after which the sequences were analyzed in the immunoSEQ Analyzer using IMGT gene definitions. TCR richness and evenness were averaged over 20 rarefaction repeats at each rarefaction depth, excluding samples with fewer sequences than the depth. Wilcoxon rank sum tests with FDR correction were used to compare V, D and J gene relative abundances between the groups. In the blinded duplicates, the intraclass correlation was just under 97% for TCR richness and averaged approximately 82% across 60 to 70 gene segments. Not all clones reach the TCRdb copy of this immuneACCESS table, which keeps in-frame sequences only. Checked studies attribute under half of the gap to unresolved V genes and leave the rest unexplained. That table is the source of V, J and clone size, and D and trimming were worked out from the DNA. The data table for this sample lists tens of thousands of clones. In total, the top ten clones hold about 3.4% of the sample.

This specimen comes from a study of T cells in women clearing cervical HPV infection (dated by TCRdb to 2017 to 2018). About the study as a whole: Cases were roughly 24 women with histologically confirmed HPV16-related CIN3 or worse, including a couple of invasive cancers. The 20 to 25 controls were women who cleared a single incident HPV16 infection within 12 months without developing precancer or cancer. Case blood was taken at the visit when the lesion was first identified, whereas control blood was taken when infection was no longer detected. Among cases, blood sampling occurred a median of about 150 days after lesion detection, with an interquartile range of 90 to 200 days. Since only a few of the women had HLA typing available, the possibility that HLA type was acting as a confounder could not be ruled out. An exploratory proof-of-principle case-control study, nested within the Guanacaste HPV Natural History Study in Costa Rica, was conducted to compare TCR repertoires across cervical HPV16 outcomes. Cases were matched to controls by age within five years and by the year the sample was collected. Cases had a median age of approximately 34 years and controls had a median age of around 41, with no significant differences in baseline characteristics. In the parent cohort, 9,000 to 13,000 women aged 18 or older were enrolled in Guanacaste, Costa Rica, during about 1992 to 1995 and were followed for seven years. Five blinded duplicates per group were added as quality controls, so that 60 or so samples were obtained: some 50 participants and 10 replicates. On the study overall, not on this receptor specifically: Lower TRBV6-7 relative abundance was observed in cases than in controls (around 0.1% versus 0.15%; Bonferroni P = 0.0008). CIN3+ cases had significantly higher TCR repertoire richness than controls across sequencing depths, but evenness did not differ between the groups. Random forest classifiers combining richness and V gene abundances distinguished cases from controls with an estimated AUC of 0.8 to 0.9. Whether associations preceded infection or resulted from infection could not be shown with the cross-sectional design, and effector/memory subsets and HPV-specific T cells were not isolated. Because the number of T cells in each sample was unknown, differences in richness could reflect differing T-cell content rather than repertoire biology.

Every participant had a single incident cervical HPV16 infection, and prevalent HPV16 infections were excluded. Cervical HPV DNA was detected with MY09/MY11 PCR, and genotyping was done with dot-blot hybridization. Roughly 15 mL of heparinized blood was centrifuged, after which the buffy coat was aliquoted, frozen at -30 degrees C, and then stored at -80 degrees C. Genomic DNA was extracted from buffy coat specimens using QIAGEN kits. This TCR was recovered from a woman between 18 and 70 years old with a cervical HPV16 infection that either progressed to CIN3+ or cleared (not recorded which). The specimen was blood buffy coat. The chain is encoded by TRBV7-8 joined to TRBJ2-3, with a weak D call of TRBD2 (7 bases match). CDR3 DNA, as far as it was read: TGTGCCAGCAGCTCCGAGGGGGGGCATAGCAATCAGCCG. Its translation is CASSSEGGHSNQP. The full CDR3 sequence reads CASSSEGGHSNQPQYF.